This TCR beta chain was profiled in a study of blood T cell repertoires in COVID-19. Study-wide background: COVID-19 samples, acute and convalescent, were from the United States, Italy and Spain.

How the authors handled the data: Amplification from reference gene primers served as the basis for estimated nucleated cell counts. Assay: immunoSEQ multiplex PCR; the TCRdb copy retains only in-frame clones and omits some. V and J calls and clone size are those listed in that table; D and trimming were worked out from the DNA. Of about 73,000 clones in the sample, roughly 80% were seen once. Material: peripheral blood. This receptor was identified in a human donor in a cohort sampled during active COVID-19.

In nucleotides, the CDR3 is TGTGCCAGCAGTCCCCGACAGGGTTCGGACGAGCAGTACTTC. The encoded protein is CASSPRQGSDEQYF. This chain connects TRBV27 to TRBJ2-7, with 7 bases fitting TRBD1. CDR1 and CDR2 (germline): MNHEY, SMNVEV (reference sequence). This CDR3 region has 14 residues. V trimming: 5 bases; J trimming: 5 bases; junction bases outside the gene matches: 9.